This T cell receptor beta chain was identified in a study of post-analysis software for immune sequencing data. Note on this clonotype: No antigen is known for it.

TCR beta cDNA libraries had unique molecular identifiers. TCRdb reanalysed the PCR reads using MiXCR and keeps one entry per CDR3 protein. The sample records roughly 670,000 distinct CDR3 sequences, approximately 60% being singletons. Findings of the study overall: People with multiple sclerosis had a significantly lower normalized Chao1 diversity than controls did. TRBV5-6, TRBV5-1 and TRBV20-1 belonged to a set of roughly 5 TRBV segments that were more frequent in patients than controls.

The germline V gene has CDR1 LGHNA and CDR2 YSLEER. CDR3 size: 16 residues. Trimming removed 6 bases from V and 0 bases from J; junction bases left unmatched: 2. V usage is TRBV4-3 and J usage is TRBJ2-6; TRBD1 matches at 10 bases. This sequence originates from a girl aged 2-15 years with multiple sclerosis. Sequenced material: blood. This CDR3 is CASSRTGGSGANVLTF. The CDR3 bases are TGCGCCAGCAGTCGGACAGGGGGCTCTGGGGCCAACGTCCTGACTTTC.